This TCR beta chain emerged from a study of control samples from healthy donors and cancer patients. The method was immunoSEQ multiplex PCR; TCRdb's version includes in-frame clones alone and lacks a portion of them. The sample records about 120,000 clones, more than 75% being singletons. Germline V gene lookup returns CDR1 WNHNN and CDR2 SYGVQD (reference sequence). The CDR3 has 14 amino acids. The J segment lost 1 base and the V segment lost 6 bases, leaving 3 bases of the junction unmatched. The specimen was blood. The TCR comes from a woman aged 70 to 79 in good health. The chain is built from TRBV10-1 and TRBJ1-1; 9 bases align to TRBD1. This CDR3 is CASRAGQGNTEAFF. The CDR3 bases are TGCGCCAGCAGGGCGGGACAGGGGAACACTGAAGCTTTCTTT.